These T cell receptor beta chains were read from a single sample in a study of a mutant IDH1 vaccine in newly diagnosed glioma. Clones were read by immunoSEQ multiplex PCR, and TCRdb kept only the in-frame ones, dropping some. The data contain 35,000 to 50,000 clones, roughly 90% of them seen just once; the ten biggest clones take up 3.5% to 4%. These receptors' antigens are unknown. The sample here was PBMCs, taken from a glioma patient whose treatment included an IDH1 peptide vaccine. The receptors shown here come from a man aged 45-65 years with glioma. The CDR3 runs from the conserved cysteine through the conserved F or W. A D gene is named only where the DNA matches it firmly.

v_gene: TRBV9
j_gene: TRBJ2-7
d_gene: TRBD2
CDR3nt: TGTGCCAGCAGCGTAGGATTTGGGACTAGCAGTTACGAGCAGTACTTC
CDR3aa: CASSVGFGTSSYEQYF

v_gene: TRBV7-2
j_gene: TRBJ1-4
d_gene: -
CDR3nt: TGTGCCAGCAGTCGGTTAGGGGAAAAACTGTTTTTT
CDR3aa: CASSRLGEKLFF

v_gene: TRBV5-1
j_gene: TRBJ2-5
d_gene: TRBD1
CDR3nt: TGCGCCAGCAGCTTCCGCAGGGGGATGGGAGAGACCCAGTACTTC
CDR3aa: CASSFRRGMGETQYF

v_gene: TRBV5-6
j_gene: TRBJ2-5
d_gene: TRBD2
CDR3nt: TGTGCCAGCAGCTTGACTAGCGGGGGCGCCGGAAGGACCCAGTACTTC
CDR3aa: CASSLTSGGAGRTQYF

v_gene: TRBV28
j_gene: TRBJ2-5
d_gene: TRBD1
CDR3nt: TGTGCCAGTGGGGAGGACAGGGTGGTCGAGACCCAGTACTTC
CDR3aa: CASGEDRVVETQYF

v_gene: TRBV7-6
j_gene: TRBJ2-7
d_gene: -
CDR3nt: TGTGCCAGCAGCTTTTCACAGGGAGGGTTCGAGCAGTACTTC
CDR3aa: CASSFSQGGFEQYF

v_gene: TRBV20-1
j_gene: TRBJ1-6
d_gene: -
CDR3nt: TGCAGTGCTTATGGACGGGGAACCCTCCACTTT
CDR3aa: CSAYGRGTLHF

v_gene: TRBV6-5
j_gene: TRBJ2-5
d_gene: TRBD1
CDR3nt: TGTGCCAGCAGTTACGGGACAGGACATCAAGAGACCCAGTACTTC
CDR3aa: CASSYGTGHQETQYF

v_gene: TRBV5-4
j_gene: TRBJ1-2
d_gene: TRBD1
CDR3nt: TGTGCCAGCAGCTGGGACAGGGATGGCTACACCTTC
CDR3aa: CASSWDRDGYTF

v_gene: TRBV28
j_gene: TRBJ2-5
d_gene: TRBD1
CDR3nt: TGTGCCAGCAGGGAACAGGGGGGACAAGAGACCCAGTACTTC
CDR3aa: CASREQGGQETQYF

v_gene: TRBV27
j_gene: TRBJ1-1
d_gene: -
CDR3nt: TGTGCCAGCAGTTGGGGCGGGATGAACACTGAAGCTTTCTTT
CDR3aa: CASSWGGMNTEAFF

v_gene: TRBV5-5
j_gene: TRBJ2-5
d_gene: TRBD1
CDR3nt: TGTGCCAGCAGCCCCGGGACAGGGGTCCAAGAGACCCAGTACTTC
CDR3aa: CASSPGTGVQETQYF

v_gene: TRBV5-1
j_gene: TRBJ2-7
d_gene: TRBD1
CDR3nt: TGCGCCAGCAGCCCCTGGACAGGGTCTGGCGAGCAGTACTTC
CDR3aa: CASSPWTGSGEQYF

v_gene: TRBV15
j_gene: TRBJ1-1
d_gene: TRBD1
CDR3nt: TGTGCCACCAGCGAACTCGGGGACAGCATGAACACTGAAGCTTTCTTT
CDR3aa: CATSELGDSMNTEAFF

v_gene: TRBV11-2
j_gene: TRBJ2-5
d_gene: TRBD2
CDR3nt: TGTGCCAGCAGCGCTAGCGGGGGGGCGGTGGAGACCCAGTACTTC
CDR3aa: CASSASGGAVETQYF

v_gene: TRBV2
j_gene: TRBJ1-2
d_gene: TRBD1
CDR3nt: TGTGCCAGCAGTGATTCTATGGCAGGGGGGGACTATGGCTACACCTTC
CDR3aa: CASSDSMAGGDYGYTF

v_gene: TRBV7-9
j_gene: TRBJ2-2
d_gene: -
CDR3nt: TGTGCCAGCACCCCCGTGGCCGGGGAGCTGTTTTTT
CDR3aa: CASTPVAGELFF

v_gene: TRBV7-8
j_gene: TRBJ2-3
d_gene: -
CDR3nt: TGTGCCAGCAGCCCAGGCAAGGATACGCAGTATTTT
CDR3aa: CASSPGKDTQYF

v_gene: TRBV10-1
j_gene: TRBJ2-6
d_gene: -
CDR3nt: TGCGCCAGCAGTGGGGGTAGTGGGGCCAACGTCCTGACTTTC
CDR3aa: CASSGGSGANVLTF

v_gene: TRBV29-1
j_gene: TRBJ2-3
d_gene: TRBD1
CDR3nt: TGCAGCGTTGGATGGGACAGGGGTACCTATACGCAGTATTTT
CDR3aa: CSVGWDRGTYTQYF

v_gene: TRBV7-2
j_gene: TRBJ1-4
d_gene: -
CDR3nt: TGTGCCAGCAGCTTAGCGGTCGGAACTAATGAAAAACTGTTTTTT
CDR3aa: CASSLAVGTNEKLFF

v_gene: TRBV27
j_gene: TRBJ2-5
d_gene: TRBD2
CDR3nt: TGTGCCAGCAGTTTAGGCGGGGGGGCCGCGGAGACCCAGTACTTC
CDR3aa: CASSLGGGAAETQYF

v_gene: TRBV9
j_gene: TRBJ2-5
d_gene: TRBD2
CDR3nt: TGTGCCAGCAGCGTCAGACTAGCGGGAATACAAGAGACCCAGTACTTC
CDR3aa: CASSVRLAGIQETQYF

v_gene: TRBV2
j_gene: TRBJ2-7
d_gene: -
CDR3nt: TGTGCCAGCAGTGAGCGGGGCAGTAACTCCTACGAGCAGTACTTC
CDR3aa: CASSERGSNSYEQYF

v_gene: TRBV19
j_gene: TRBJ1-2
d_gene: TRBD1
CDR3nt: TGTGCCAGTCAAGGACAGGGGCGAGGGAGCTATGGCTACACCTTC
CDR3aa: CASQGQGRGSYGYTF

v_gene: TRBV7-2
j_gene: TRBJ2-6
d_gene: -
CDR3nt: TGTGCCAGCAGCTTTGGCAGCTCTGGGGCCAACGTCCTGACTTTC
CDR3aa: CASSFGSSGANVLTF